These T cell receptor beta chains were read from a single sample in a study of shared clonotypes between healthy human individuals. The protocol was immunoSEQ multiplex PCR, while the TCRdb copy is restricted to in-frame clones and leaves out a portion. The repertoire has 550,000 to 750,000 clones, 92% of them found once; the top ten carry 24%. The sequenced material came from naive CD8+ T cells sorted from blood. The receptors stem from a man aged 30 to 39 in good health. The CDR3 runs from the conserved cysteine through the conserved F or W. Fields, in order: J gene, CDR3 length, V gene, clone size, D gene, CDR3 protein, CDR3 DNA. D genes are given only for firm matches. Only some rows state a clone size, as once, few, many or a class for expanded clones.

J gene: TRBJ2-5
CDR3 length: 15
V gene: TRBV28
clone size: NA
D gene: NA
CDR3 protein: CASSSIHLTAETQYF
CDR3 DNA: TGTGCCAGCAGTTCGATACATCTTACGGCAGAGACCCAGTACTTC

J gene: TRBJ2-1
CDR3 length: 16
V gene: TRBV7-9
clone size: NA
D gene: TRBD2
CDR3 protein: CASSTSSGGAYNEQFF
CDR3 DNA: TGTGCCAGCAGCACTTCTAGCGGGGGAGCCTACAATGAGCAGTTCTTC

J gene: TRBJ2-7
CDR3 length: 12
V gene: TRBV29-1
clone size: NA
D gene: NA
CDR3 protein: CSVEDLGVEQYF
CDR3 DNA: TGCAGCGTTGAAGATCTCGGGGTAGAGCAGTACTTC

J gene: TRBJ1-2
CDR3 length: 14
V gene: TRBV6-1
clone size: NA
D gene: TRBD1
CDR3 protein: CASSDRGFWNGYTF
CDR3 DNA: TGTGCCAGTTCAGACAGGGGCTTTTGGAATGGCTACACCTTC

J gene: TRBJ2-7
CDR3 length: 17
V gene: TRBV9
clone size: NA
D gene: TRBD2
CDR3 protein: CASSPSIGTSASYEQYF
CDR3 DNA: TGTGCCAGCAGCCCCTCAATCGGGACTAGCGCATCCTACGAGCAGTACTTC

J gene: TRBJ2-3
CDR3 length: 17
V gene: TRBV18
clone size: NA
D gene: TRBD2
CDR3 protein: CASSPVGLAGGTDTQYF
CDR3 DNA: TGTGCCAGCTCACCAGTTGGACTAGCGGGGGGCACAGATACGCAGTATTTT

J gene: TRBJ2-6
CDR3 length: 13
V gene: TRBV28
clone size: NA
D gene: NA
CDR3 protein: CASRNSGANVLTF
CDR3 DNA: TGTGCCAGCAGGAATAGCGGGGCCAACGTCCTGACTTTC

J gene: TRBJ2-1
CDR3 length: 14
V gene: TRBV10-2
clone size: NA
D gene: NA
CDR3 protein: CASRTLGLGLEQFF
CDR3 DNA: TGCGCCAGCAGGACCCTCGGGCTGGGTCTTGAGCAGTTCTTC

J gene: TRBJ2-7
CDR3 length: 13
V gene: TRBV2
clone size: NA
D gene: NA
CDR3 protein: CASYEDKNYEQYF
CDR3 DNA: TGTGCCAGCTATGAGGACAAGAACTACGAGCAGTACTTC

J gene: TRBJ2-5
CDR3 length: 16
V gene: TRBV5-6
clone size: NA
D gene: NA
CDR3 protein: CASSLAAGVEGETQYF
CDR3 DNA: TGTGCCAGCAGCTTGGCTGCTGGGGTGGAGGGAGAGACCCAGTACTTC

J gene: TRBJ1-3
CDR3 length: 13
V gene: TRBV15
clone size: once
D gene: NA
CDR3 protein: CATSGGSGNTIYF
CDR3 DNA: TGTGCCACCAGCGGTGGCTCTGGAAACACCATATATTTT

J gene: TRBJ2-1
CDR3 length: 15
V gene: TRBV7-9
clone size: NA
D gene: TRBD2
CDR3 protein: CASSSSGTPYNEQFF
CDR3 DNA: TGTGCCAGCAGCTCTAGCGGGACACCATACAATGAGCAGTTCTTC

J gene: TRBJ2-2
CDR3 length: 12
V gene: TRBV19
clone size: NA
D gene: NA
CDR3 protein: CASSIATGELFF
CDR3 DNA: TGTGCCAGTAGTATAGCCACCGGGGAGCTGTTTTTT

J gene: TRBJ2-3
CDR3 length: 13
V gene: TRBV7-9
clone size: NA
D gene: NA
CDR3 protein: CASSSRPTDTQYF
CDR3 DNA: TGTGCCAGCAGCTCTAGACCCACAGATACGCAGTATTTT

J gene: TRBJ2-2
CDR3 length: 15
V gene: TRBV19
clone size: NA
D gene: TRBD2
CDR3 protein: CASSIVAGGTGELFF
CDR3 DNA: TGTGCCAGTAGTATTGTAGCGGGAGGAACCGGGGAGCTGTTTTTT

J gene: TRBJ1-1
CDR3 length: 14
V gene: TRBV5-1
clone size: NA
D gene: NA
CDR3 protein: CASSLQGDDTEAFF
CDR3 DNA: TGCGCCAGCAGCTTGCAGGGTGATGACACTGAAGCTTTCTTT

J gene: TRBJ2-7
CDR3 length: 18
V gene: TRBV28
clone size: NA
D gene: NA
CDR3 protein: CASSLKLNYGTPPYEQYF
CDR3 DNA: TGTGCCAGCAGTTTAAAGCTGAATTACGGGACTCCTCCCTACGAGCAGTACTTC

J gene: TRBJ2-1
CDR3 length: 17
V gene: TRBV11-2
clone size: NA
D gene: TRBD1
CDR3 protein: CASSAHLGTGAWNEQFF
CDR3 DNA: TGTGCCAGCAGCGCCCACCTCGGGACAGGTGCCTGGAATGAGCAGTTCTTC

J gene: TRBJ2-1
CDR3 length: 15
V gene: TRBV7-7
clone size: NA
D gene: TRBD1
CDR3 protein: CASSLDRGVGNEQFF
CDR3 DNA: TGTGCTAGCAGCTTAGACAGGGGGGTTGGCAATGAGCAGTTCTTC

J gene: TRBJ2-7
CDR3 length: 14
V gene: TRBV6-1
clone size: once
D gene: TRBD1
CDR3 protein: CASHPGQGYLEQYF
CDR3 DNA: TGTGCCAGCCACCCGGGACAGGGGTACTTAGAGCAGTACTTC

J gene: TRBJ2-2
CDR3 length: 11
V gene: TRBV20-1
clone size: NA
D gene: NA
CDR3 protein: CSARGLRELFF
CDR3 DNA: TGCAGTGCTCGAGGACTTAGGGAGCTGTTTTTT

J gene: TRBJ2-5
CDR3 length: 15
V gene: TRBV27
clone size: NA
D gene: TRBD2
CDR3 protein: CASSFGGRAVETQYF
CDR3 DNA: TGTGCCAGCAGTTTCGGCGGGAGGGCCGTGGAGACCCAGTACTTC

J gene: TRBJ1-1
CDR3 length: 14
V gene: TRBV4-1
clone size: NA
D gene: TRBD1
CDR3 protein: CASRDTGGDTEAFF
CDR3 DNA: TGCGCCAGCAGAGACACAGGGGGTGACACTGAAGCTTTCTTT

J gene: TRBJ2-7
CDR3 length: 16
V gene: TRBV2
clone size: NA
D gene: TRBD1
CDR3 protein: CASSPYPGQTTYEQYF
CDR3 DNA: TGTGCCAGCAGTCCTTACCCGGGACAGACCACCTACGAGCAGTACTTC

J gene: TRBJ2-7
CDR3 length: 14
V gene: TRBV4-1
clone size: NA
D gene: TRBD2
CDR3 protein: CASSPTLAFDEQYF
CDR3 DNA: TGCGCCAGCAGTCCTACACTAGCGTTCGACGAGCAGTACTTC

J gene: TRBJ2-7
CDR3 length: 14
V gene: TRBV4-1
clone size: NA
D gene: NA
CDR3 protein: CASSPTRAGYEQYF
CDR3 DNA: TGCGCCAGCAGCCCTACGAGGGCGGGGTACGAGCAGTACTTC

J gene: TRBJ2-3
CDR3 length: 14
V gene: TRBV9
clone size: NA
D gene: NA
CDR3 protein: CASSVGATTDTQYF
CDR3 DNA: TGTGCCAGCAGCGTAGGAGCCACCACAGATACGCAGTATTTT

J gene: TRBJ1-1
CDR3 length: 19
V gene: TRBV4-3
clone size: many
D gene: NA
CDR3 protein: CASSQGLGTSGGLNTEAFF
CDR3 DNA: TGCGCCAGCAGCCAAGGCCTCGGGACTTCTGGTGGGTTGAACACTGAAGCTTTCTTT

J gene: TRBJ2-7
CDR3 length: 17
V gene: TRBV18
clone size: NA
D gene: TRBD2
CDR3 protein: CASLNAGLAKSSYEQYF
CDR3 DNA: TGTGCCAGCTTAAACGCGGGACTAGCGAAGAGCTCCTACGAGCAGTACTTC

J gene: TRBJ2-7
CDR3 length: 15
V gene: TRBV5-6
clone size: NA
D gene: TRBD1
CDR3 protein: CASSLRDRGIYEQYF
CDR3 DNA: TGTGCCAGCAGCTTAAGGGACAGGGGCATCTACGAGCAGTACTTC

J gene: TRBJ2-1
CDR3 length: 16
V gene: TRBV7-9
clone size: NA
D gene: NA
CDR3 protein: CASSSKTRTSYNEQFF
CDR3 DNA: TGTGCCAGCAGCTCGAAAACTAGGACGTCCTACAATGAGCAGTTCTTC

J gene: TRBJ1-3
CDR3 length: 15
V gene: TRBV4-1
clone size: NA
D gene: NA
CDR3 protein: CASSQYTSSGNTIYF
CDR3 DNA: TGCGCCAGCAGCCAATACACGAGCTCTGGAAACACCATATATTTT

J gene: TRBJ2-1
CDR3 length: 15
V gene: TRBV4-3
clone size: NA
D gene: TRBD2
CDR3 protein: CASSQDSGGNNEQFF
CDR3 DNA: TGCGCCAGCAGCCAAGACAGCGGGGGTAACAATGAGCAGTTCTTC

J gene: TRBJ2-7
CDR3 length: 13
V gene: TRBV6-6
clone size: NA
D gene: TRBD1
CDR3 protein: CASRRQGLDEQYF
CDR3 DNA: TGTGCCAGCAGGCGACAGGGTTTGGACGAGCAGTACTTC